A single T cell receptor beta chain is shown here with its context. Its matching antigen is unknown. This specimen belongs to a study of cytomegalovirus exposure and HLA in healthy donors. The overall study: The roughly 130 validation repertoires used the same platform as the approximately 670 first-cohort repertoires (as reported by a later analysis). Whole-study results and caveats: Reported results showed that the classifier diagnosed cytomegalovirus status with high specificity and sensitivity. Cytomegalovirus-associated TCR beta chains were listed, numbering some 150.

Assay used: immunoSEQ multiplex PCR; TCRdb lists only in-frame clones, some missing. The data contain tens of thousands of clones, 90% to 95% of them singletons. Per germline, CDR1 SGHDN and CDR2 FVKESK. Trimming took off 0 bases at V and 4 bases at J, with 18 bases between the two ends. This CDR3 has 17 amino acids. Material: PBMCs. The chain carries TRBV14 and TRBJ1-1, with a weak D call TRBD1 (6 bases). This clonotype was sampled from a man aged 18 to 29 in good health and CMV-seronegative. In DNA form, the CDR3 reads TGTGCCAGCAGCCAAGAATACCCAGGGGTGCCGAGCACTGAAGCTTTCTTT. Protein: CASSQEYPGVPSTEAFF.